This T cell receptor beta chain is from a study of T cell responses to AZD1222 COVID-19 vaccine. The V segment lost 3 bases and the J segment 7 bases; nucleotides outside the gene matches: 8. This CDR3 contains 14 residues. CDR1 is LNHDA, CDR2 SQIVND, per germline (reference sequence). Assay: immunoSEQ multiplex PCR; the TCRdb copy retains only in-frame clones and omits some. The sample gives about 60,000 clones, roughly 84% of which show up once; around 6.6% is in the top ten. This TCR was sampled from an adult in good health. The material was peripheral blood, obtained on day 0 of AZD1222 vaccination. The chain joins TRBV19 to TRBJ1-2; 7 nucleotides align to TRBD1. The CDR3 spells CASSIPDRVAGYTF. The CDR3 DNA follows: TGTGCCAGTAGTATCCCCGACAGGGTGGCTGGCTACACCTTC. The variable domain in full, with the rest retrieved from reference TRBV19 and TRBJ1-2, is DGGITQSPKYLFRKEGQNVTLSCEQNLNHDAMYWYRQDPGQGLRLIYYSQIVNDFQKGDIAEGYSVSREKKESFPLTVTSAQKNPTAFYLCASSIPDRVAGYTFGSGTRLTVV.